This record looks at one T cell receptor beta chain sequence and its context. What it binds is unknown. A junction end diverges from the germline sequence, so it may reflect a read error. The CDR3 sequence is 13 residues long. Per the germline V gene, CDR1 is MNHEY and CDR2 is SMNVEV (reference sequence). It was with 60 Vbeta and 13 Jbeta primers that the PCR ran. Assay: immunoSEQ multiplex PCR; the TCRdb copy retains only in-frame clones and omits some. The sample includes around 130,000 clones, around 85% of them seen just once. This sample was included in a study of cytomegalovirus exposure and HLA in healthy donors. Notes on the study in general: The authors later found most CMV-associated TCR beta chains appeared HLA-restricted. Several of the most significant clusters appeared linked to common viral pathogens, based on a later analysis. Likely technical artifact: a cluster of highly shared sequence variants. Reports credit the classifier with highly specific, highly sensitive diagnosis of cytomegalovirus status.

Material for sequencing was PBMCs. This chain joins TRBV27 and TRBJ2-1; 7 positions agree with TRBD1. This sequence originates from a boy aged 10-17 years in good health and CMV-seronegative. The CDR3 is CAGSLSGGNEQFF. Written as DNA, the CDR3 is TGTGCCGGCAGTTTATCAGGGGGCAATGAGCAGTTCTTC.